This T cell receptor beta chain was identified during a study of T cells in Graves' hyperthyroidism and ophthalmopathy. Looked up from germline, CDR1 is SEHNR and CDR2 is FQNEAQ (reference sequence). The length of the CDR3 is 15 residues. V was trimmed by 5 bases and J by 2 bases, leaving 12 bases between them. In this sample, this clonotype turned up many times. What it recognizes is unknown. From RNA transcripts, TCR beta CDR3 regions were amplified. Initially, a first-round RT-PCR of the TCR CDR3 employed the HTBI primer set. MiXCR, applied by TCRdb to the multiplex PCR reads, yields one record per CDR3 protein. The sample lists 550,000 to 600,000 distinct CDR3 sequences, 40% to 55% occurring once. General study findings and limits: Blood shared most expanded thyroid clonotypes above 0.001. Progression to ophthalmopathy was predicted a median of roughly 6.5 months early.

This chain connects TRBV7-9 to TRBJ2-2; TRBD2 is a possible D gene (6 bases). The receptor was derived from an adult woman with Graves' disease, either hyperthyroidism or ophthalmopathy (not recorded which). The sequenced material came from peripheral blood or thyroid tissue (not recorded which). The CDR3 nucleotides are TGTGCCAGCAGCATAGGGAGGTTCAACACCGGGGAGCTGTTTTTT. The encoded protein is CASSIGRFNTGELFF.